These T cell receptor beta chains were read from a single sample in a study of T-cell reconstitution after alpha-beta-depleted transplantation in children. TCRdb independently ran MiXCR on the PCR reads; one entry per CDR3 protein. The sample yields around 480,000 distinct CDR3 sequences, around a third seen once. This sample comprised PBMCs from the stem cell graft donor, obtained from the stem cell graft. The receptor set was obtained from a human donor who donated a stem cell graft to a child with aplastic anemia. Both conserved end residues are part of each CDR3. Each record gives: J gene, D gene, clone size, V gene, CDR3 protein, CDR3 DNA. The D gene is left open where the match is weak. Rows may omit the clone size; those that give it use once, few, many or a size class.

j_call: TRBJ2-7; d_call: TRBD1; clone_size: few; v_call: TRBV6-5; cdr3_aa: CASSPWDRGSEQYF; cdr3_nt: TGTGCCAGCAGTCCCTGGGACAGGGGCTCCGAGCAGTACTTC
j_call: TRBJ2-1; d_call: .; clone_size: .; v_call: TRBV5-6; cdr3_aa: CASSLKAGRQFF; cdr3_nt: TGTGCCAGCAGCTTGAAGGCTGGGAGGCAGTTCTTC
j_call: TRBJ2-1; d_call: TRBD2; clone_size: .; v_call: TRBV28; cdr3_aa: CASKVGTSGSKGQFF; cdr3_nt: TGTGCCAGCAAGGTCGGGACTAGCGGGAGCAAGGGGCAGTTCTTC
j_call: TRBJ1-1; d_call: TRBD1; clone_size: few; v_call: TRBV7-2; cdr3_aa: CASSSQGPTGVRAEAFF; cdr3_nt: TGTGCCAGCAGCTCCCAAGGGCCGACAGGGGTTCGAGCTGAAGCTTTCTTT
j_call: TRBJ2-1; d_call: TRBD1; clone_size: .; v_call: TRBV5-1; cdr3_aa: CASSGTGGYNEQFF; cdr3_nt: TGCGCCAGCAGCGGAACAGGGGGCTACAATGAGCAGTTCTTC
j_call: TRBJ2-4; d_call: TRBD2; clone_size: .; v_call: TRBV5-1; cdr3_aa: CASSWIAGLAKNIQYF; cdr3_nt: TGCGCCAGCAGCTGGATAGCGGGACTAGCCAAAAACATTCAGTACTTC
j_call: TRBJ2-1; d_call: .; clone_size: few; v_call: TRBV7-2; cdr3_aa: CASSLSVEQFF; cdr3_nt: TGTGCCAGCAGCTTATCGGTAGAGCAGTTCTTC
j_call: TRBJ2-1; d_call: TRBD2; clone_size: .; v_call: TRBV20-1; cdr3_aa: CSASPSGARYNEQFF; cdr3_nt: TGCAGTGCTAGCCCCAGCGGGGCTAGATACAATGAGCAGTTCTTC
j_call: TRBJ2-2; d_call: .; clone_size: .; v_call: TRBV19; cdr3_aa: CASTKSVILDMKAGELFF; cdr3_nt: TGTGCCAGTACCAAATCCGTTATACTAGATATGAAGGCCGGGGAGCTGTTTTTT
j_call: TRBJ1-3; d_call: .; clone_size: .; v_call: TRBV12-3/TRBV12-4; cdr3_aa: CASRTTGNSGNTIYF; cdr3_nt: TGTGCCAGCAGGACGACAGGAAACTCTGGAAACACCATATATTTT